These 31 T cell receptor beta chains were all obtained from the same sample, sequenced in a study of blood T cell repertoires in COVID-19. The data were produced by immunoSEQ multiplex PCR, yet TCRdb's version contains in-frame clones alone and is incomplete. The sample has about 66,000 clones; roughly 89% are singletons. Specimen: peripheral blood. These TCRs come from a man aged 55-75 years with acute or convalescent COVID-19.

The V call is TRBV6-6, the J call TRBJ1-3; TRBD1 might be the D (6 bases). The CDR3 spans 13 residues. Germline-derived CDR1 and CDR2 are MNHNY and SVGAGI (reference sequence). The V end was cut by 11 bases, the J end by 0 bases, with 11 bases between. CDR3 in DNA: TGTGCCTCACAGGGAAACTCTGGAAACACCATATATTTT. This translates into CASQGNSGNTIYF.

CDR3 bases: TGCGCCAGCAACAAAAACCTCCACACAGATACGCAGTATTTT. It is translated as CASNKNLHTDTQYF. The chain combines TRBV5-1 with TRBJ2-3; D not certain. V lost 6 bases to trimming and J lost 2 bases, with 13 bases between them. The CDR3 is made up of 14 amino acids. The germline V gene has CDR1 SGHRS and CDR2 YFSETQ.

The chain recombines TRBV4-2 with TRBJ2-5; the D gene is possibly TRBD2 (5 bases). Germline V gene data show CDR1 as LGHNA and CDR2 as YNFKEQ. The CDR3 loop spans 15 amino acids. V lost 1 base and J lost 3, with 12 bases in between. Here the CDR3 DNA reads TGTGCCAGCAGCCAAGTCGGTAGCGAAAAAGAGACCCAGTACTTC. Its protein is CASSQVGSEKETQYF.

The chain links TRBV6-1 to TRBJ1-2; the D is unclear. Germline V gene lookup returns CDR1 MNHNS and CDR2 SASEGT. The CDR3 is 12 amino acids. The V and J ends lost 2 bases and 7 bases respectively, with 8 bases between them. The CDR3 spells CASSERGAGYTF. In nucleotides, the CDR3 is TGTGCCAGCAGTGAACGGGGAGCTGGCTACACCTTC.

As concerns this clone: Germline is not matched at one junction end, which may reflect a read error. J is TRBJ1-1 and V is TRBV6-1, with D unresolved. The germline CDR1 and CDR2 sequences are MNHNS and SASEGT. This CDR3 is 14 amino acids long. The CDR3 sequence is CASSEIGQDQTREF. In nucleotides, the CDR3 is TGTGCCAGCAGTGAAATAGGGCAGGACCAAACCCGGGAATTT.

This clone was observed a few times. V usage is TRBV5-4 and J usage is TRBJ1-6; D might be TRBD1 (5 bases). This CDR3 comprises 13 residues. Trimming left V 7 bases short and J 8 bases short, with 13 bases between. In germline, CDR1 is SGHNT, CDR2 YYREEE (reference sequence). This chain's CDR3 is CASGTGLYSPLHF. The CDR3 DNA is TGTGCCAGCGGTACAGGATTATATTCACCCCTCCACTTT.

The chain employs TRBV30 and TRBJ1-1, with 9 bases identical to TRBD1. V dropped 0 bases and J dropped 5; count of bases not matched to a gene: 16. The germline V gene encodes CDR1 GTSNPN and CDR2 SVGIG (reference sequence). CDR3 size: 18 residues. The CDR3 sequence is CAWSVSRGQGVGRTEAFF. The DNA of the CDR3 is TGTGCCTGGAGTGTATCCAGGGGACAGGGTGTAGGACGAACTGAAGCTTTCTTT. The full variable domain, with the rest looked up from reference TRBV30 and TRBJ1-1, is SQTIHQWPATLVQPVGSPLSLECTVEGTSNPNLYWYRQAAGRGLQLLFYSVGIGQISSEVPQNLSASRPQDRQFILSSKKLLLSDSGFYLCAWSVSRGQGVGRTEAFFGQGTRLTVV.

The V call is TRBV3-1 (or the pseudogene TRBV3-2), the J call TRBJ1-1, with 8 nucleotides matching TRBD1. The V gene end was trimmed by 4 bases and the J gene end by 10 bases; junction bases not matched to a gene: 8. Germline V gene lookup returns CDR1 LGHDT and CDR2 YNNKEL (reference sequence). This CDR3 comprises 13 residues. The CDR3, as DNA: TGTGCCAGCAGCCCTTACCAGGGGGCGGGAGCTTTCTTT. Its translation is CASSPYQGAGAFF.

This chain's CDR3 is CASRAFGKGYEQYF. The CDR3 bases are TGTGCCAGCAGGGCTTTCGGGAAGGGTTACGAGCAGTACTTC. The chain employs TRBV5-4 and TRBJ2-7; D may be TRBD2 (5 bases). The CDR3 sequence is 14 residues long. Germline values: CDR1 SGHNT, CDR2 YYREEE (reference sequence). V gave up 5 bases and J gave up 4 bases, with 16 bases separating them. Filled out from reference TRBV5-4 and TRBJ2-7, the complete variable domain reads ETGVTQSPTHLIKTRGQQVTLRCSSQSGHNTVSWYQQALGQGPQFIFQYYREEENGRGNFPPRFSGLQFPNYSSELNVNALELDDSALYLCASRAFGKGYEQYFGPGTRLTVT.

The V gene is TRBV19, the J gene TRBJ1-6, with TRBD1 identical over 8 bases. Germline lookup yields CDR1 LNHDA and CDR2 SQIVND (reference sequence). J gave up 7 bases and V 4 bases, and 9 bases lay outside the gene matches. The CDR3 spans 16 residues. CDR3 in DNA: TGTGCCAGTAGTAGAAGACAGGGGCTAACGAATTCACCCCTCCACTTT. This codes for CASSRRQGLTNSPLHF. Looking up the rest from reference TRBV19 and TRBJ1-6 gives the full variable domain: DGGITQSPKYLFRKEGQNVTLSCEQNLNHDAMYWYRQDPGQGLRLIYYSQIVNDFQKGDIAEGYSVSREKKESFPLTVTSAQKNPTAFYLCASSRRQGLTNSPLHFGNGTRLTVT.

This clone occurred a few times. The chain employs TRBV5-1 and TRBJ1-1; TRBD1 matches at 9 bases. Looked up from germline, CDR1 is SGHRS and CDR2 is YFSETQ. The CDR3 has 17 residues. The V and J ends lost 4 bases and 0 bases, in that order; junction bases with no gene match: 10. The CDR3 DNA follows: TGCGCCAGCAGCCGGACCGGACAGGGGATTATGAACACTGAAGCTTTCTTT. This translates into CASSRTGQGIMNTEAFF.

This clone occurred a few times. This sequence joins TRBV6-6 and TRBJ1-5; possibly TRBD1 for D (5 bases). The V end lost 4 bases, the J end lost 4 bases, and 8 bases lay between the germline ends. Germline V gene lookup returns CDR1 MNHNY and CDR2 SVGAGI (reference sequence). This CDR3 contains 13 residues. The CDR3: CASSLTDNQPQHF. CDR3 DNA sequence: TGTGCCAGCAGTTTGACAGATAATCAGCCCCAGCATTTT.

The rearrangement links TRBV25-1 to TRBJ1-6; the D gene is possibly TRBD1 (6 bases). The CDR3 is 15 amino acids. Germline V gene sequence: CDR1 MGHDK, CDR2 SYGVNS. V lost 4 bases and J lost 9, with 16 bases in between. The CDR3, as DNA: TGTGCCAGCAGTGCATTGACAGGTCTGAGTTCACCCCTCCACTTT. Translated: CASSALTGLSSPLHF.

The chain couples TRBV6-5 to TRBJ1-6; 9 bases line up with TRBD1. The germline gives CDR1 MNHEY, CDR2 SVGAGI. The V and J ends lost 6 bases and 7 bases, in that order; junction bases with no gene match: 7. This CDR3 spans 15 amino acids. CDR3 coding DNA: TGTGCCAGCAGCAGGACAGGGGAACTAAATTCACCCCTCCACTTT. Its translation is CASSRTGELNSPLHF.

The chain is built from TRBV7-2 and TRBJ2-2; 8 nucleotides match TRBD2. CDR3 length: 16 residues. J gave up 0 bases and V 7 bases, and 7 bases lay outside the gene matches. The germline gives CDR1 SGHTA, CDR2 FQGNSA. The CDR3 is CASIGRGGPNTGELFF. The CDR3 DNA follows: TGTGCCAGCATCGGGAGGGGGGGACCGAACACCGGGGAGCTGTTTTTT.

The chain joins TRBV5-1 to TRBJ1-1; a possible D gene is TRBD1 (6 bases). Looked up from germline, CDR1 is SGHRS and CDR2 is YFSETQ. Trimming left V 0 bases short and J 2 bases short, with 8 bases between. This CDR3 has 14 residues. The CDR3 is CASSLGTANTEAFF. DNA of the CDR3: TGCGCCAGCAGCTTGGGGACAGCTAACACTGAAGCTTTCTTT.

This clone has a single count. This sequence joins TRBV12-5 and TRBJ2-1, with D tentatively TRBD2 (5 bases). This CDR3 region has 18 residues. The V end lost 0 bases, the J end lost 3 bases, and 18 bases lay between the germline ends. Germline-derived CDR1 and CDR2 are LGHNT and FRNRAP. The CDR3 DNA reads TGTGCTAGTGGTTTGGTACCGGACGGGGTCTCATACTACAATGAGCAGTTCTTC. The encoded protein is CASGLVPDGVSYYNEQFF.

The V and J genes are TRBV25-1 and TRBJ1-6; 9 positions match TRBD1. This CDR3 has 15 amino acids. The V gene's germline CDR1 is MGHDK and CDR2 SYGVNS. The V and J ends lost 4 bases and 9 bases, in that order; junction bases with no gene match: 7. The CDR3 here is CASSAAGQGFSPLHF. The DNA of the CDR3 is TGTGCCAGCAGTGCCGCGGGACAGGGTTTTTCACCCCTCCACTTT. Full variable domain (missing parts from reference TRBV25-1 and TRBJ1-6): EADIYQTPRYLVIGTGKKITLECSQTMGHDKMYWYQQDPGMELHLIHYSYGVNSTEKGDLSSESTVSRIRTEHFPLTLESARPSHTSQYLCASSAAGQGFSPLHFGNGTRLTVT.

Of note for this clone: Germline is not matched at one junction end, which may reflect a read error. The chain links TRBV4-1 to TRBJ2-2; 11 bases map to TRBD1. The CDR3 consists of 15 residues. From germline, CDR1 is MGHRA and CDR2 YSYEKL. The CDR3 DNA sequence: TGCGCCCGCAGAGGACAGGGGGCCGAGACCGGGGAGCTGTTTTTT. This encodes CARRGQGAETGELFF.

The chain carries TRBV2 and TRBJ1-1; no firm D call. Germline lookup yields CDR1 SNHLY and CDR2 FYNNEI. This CDR3 spans 14 amino acids. Trimming cost V 2 bases and J 4 bases, with 11 bases left between them. The CDR3 DNA reads as TGTGCCAGCAGTGAAACCGGCTCGGGCACTGAAGCTTTCTTT. Protein sequence: CASSETGSGTEAFF. Variable domain in full (rest from reference TRBV2 and TRBJ1-1): EPEVTQTPSHQVTQMGQEVILRCVPISNHLYFYWYRQILGQKVEFLVSFYNNEISEKSEIFDDQFSVERPDGSNFTLKIRSTKLEDSAMYFCASSETGSGTEAFFGQGTRLTVV.

V and J are TRBV3-1 (or the pseudogene TRBV3-2) and TRBJ1-1, with 9 nucleotides matching TRBD1. Germline trimming cut 0 bases from V and 5 bases from J; bases unmatched to any gene: 4. From germline, CDR1 is LGHDT and CDR2 YNNKEL (reference sequence). CDR3 length: 15 amino acids. The CDR3 region has the DNA TGTGCCAGCAGCCAAGATGGGACAGGGAGGACTGAAGCTTTCTTT. Translating it yields CASSQDGTGRTEAFF.

The J gene is TRBJ2-7, the V gene TRBV7-9; a possible D gene is TRBD1 (5 bases). The ends were cut back, 3 bases at V and 1 base at J, with 10 bases in the middle. Germline assignment: CDR1 SEHNR and CDR2 FQNEAQ (reference sequence). CDR3 length: 14 amino acids. The CDR3 DNA sequence: TGTGCCAGCAGCTTTCTGCAGGGATCCTACGAGCAGTACTTC. Protein sequence: CASSFLQGSYEQYF.

This clone has more than one count but fewer than ten. This chain links TRBV19 with TRBJ1-4; 9 positions agree with TRBD1. Germline CDR1 reads LNHDA; CDR2 reads SQIVND (reference sequence). The CDR3 consists of 14 residues. After removal of 5 bases from V and 8 bases from J, the junction contained 6 bases not matched to a gene. The CDR3 region is CASSQGQGREKLFF. The CDR3 DNA sequence: TGTGCCAGTAGTCAGGGACAGGGAAGAGAAAAACTGTTTTTT.

This clone showed up just once. The rearrangement joins TRBV27 to TRBJ1-1; D perhaps matches TRBD1 (5 bases). CDR3 length: 14 amino acids. Germline CDR1 reads MNHEY; CDR2 reads SMNVEV (reference sequence). The V gene lost 4 bases and the J gene lost 4 bases, with 13 bases spanning the gap. CDR3 sequence (DNA): TGTGCCAGCAGTTCGGGACTTCAGAGCACTGAAGCTTTCTTT. Protein sequence: CASSSGLQSTEAFF.

V is TRBV7-8 and J is TRBJ2-7, with 10 bases identical to TRBD2. Germline lookup yields CDR1 SGHVS and CDR2 FQNEAQ. The CDR3 loop spans 15 amino acids. V dropped 6 bases and J dropped 0; count of bases not matched to a gene: 5. The CDR3 nucleotides read TGTGCCAGCAGGCCTACTAGCGGGGTCTCCTACGAGCAGTACTTC. The encoded protein is CASRPTSGVSYEQYF. The full variable domain, completed using reference TRBV7-8 and TRBJ2-7, is GAGVSQSPRYKVAKRGQDVALRCDPISGHVSLFWYQQALGQGPEFLTYFQNEAQLDKSGLPSDRFFAERPEGSVSTLKIQRTQQEDSAVYLCASRPTSGVSYEQYFGPGTRLTVT.

The genes are TRBV14 and TRBJ1-1, with D perhaps matching TRBD1 (5 bases). Trimming took 3 bases from V and 10 from J, leaving 15 bases between them. The CDR3 loop spans 13 amino acids. Germline V gene data show CDR1 as SGHDN and CDR2 as FVKESK. As DNA, the CDR3 is TGTGCCAGCAGCCAGGTCACGACGGGGGGAGCTTTCTTT. It encodes CASSQVTTGGAFF.

The chain uses TRBV28 and TRBJ2-3; D ambiguous. This CDR3 comprises 12 residues. The germline V and J ends were trimmed by 4 bases and 2 bases, with 4 bases remaining between them. Germline loops: CDR1 MDHEN, CDR2 SYDVKM. The CDR3 sequence is CASSSLTDTQYF. The CDR3 bases are TGTGCCAGCAGTTCCCTCACAGATACGCAGTATTTT.

The chain carries TRBV5-1 and TRBJ1-1, with 9 bases aligning to TRBD1. Germline-derived CDR1 and CDR2 are SGHRS and YFSETQ. CDR3 length equals 15 residues. The V segment lost 3 bases and the J segment 10 bases; nucleotides outside the gene matches: 13. This CDR3 is CASSWAGQGEVGAFF. The CDR3 DNA sequence: TGCGCCAGCAGCTGGGCGGGACAGGGTGAAGTTGGAGCTTTCTTT.

This clone has only a few counts. The CDR3 region is CASSGYRANTEAFF. The DNA of the CDR3 is TGTGCCAGCAGCGGTTACAGGGCGAACACTGAAGCTTTCTTT. The chain uses TRBV3-1 (or the pseudogene TRBV3-2) and TRBJ1-1; D might be TRBD1 (6 bases). Trimming took off 5 bases at V and 1 base at J, with 11 bases between the two ends. This CDR3 region has 14 residues. Per the germline V gene, CDR1 is LGHDT and CDR2 is YNNKEL (reference sequence).

This clone was seen only a few times. The V call is TRBV7-2, the J call TRBJ2-7; 8 bases agree with TRBD2. V shed 6 bases, J shed 6 bases, and the junction held 10 bases outside the gene matches. This CDR3 spans 14 amino acids. The germline V gene encodes CDR1 SGHTA and CDR2 FQGNSA. CDR3 in DNA: TGTGCCAGCAGGTCCACTAGCGGCCGAGGCGAGCAGTACTTC. It is translated as CASRSTSGRGEQYF. The full variable domain, completed using reference TRBV7-2 and TRBJ2-7, is GAGVSQSPSNKVTEKGKDVELRCDPISGHTALYWYRQSLGQGLEFLIYFQGNSAPDKSGLPSDRFSAERTGGSVSTLTIQRTQQEDSAVYLCASRSTSGRGEQYFGPGTRLTVT.

This clone was seen once. This chain connects TRBV18 to TRBJ2-1; maybe TRBD1 (6 bases). CDR1 and CDR2 from the germline V gene are KGHSH and LQKENI. CDR3 length: 15 amino acids. V lost 3 bases and J lost 2, with 11 bases in between. The CDR3 region has the DNA TGTGCCAGCTCACCGGGAACAGGGACCTACAATGAGCAGTTCTTC. Its protein is CASSPGTGTYNEQFF.